The 5 T cell receptor beta chains below all came from one sample that was sequenced in a study of STAT5B mutations in CD4+ large granular lymphocyte leukemia (dated by TCRdb to between 2020 and 2023). Libraries were prepared through the immunoSEQ multiplex PCR assay. In its TCRdb copy, this immuneACCESS table keeps in-frame sequences only and misses some clones. Where compared with another copy, unresolved V genes explain less than half of these, and the others have no known cause. The sample table contains roughly 30,000 clones; only one count was recorded for about three quarters of them. The ten most abundant clones make up less than 2.5% of the sample. The sample was CD4+ T cells from blood buffy coats. The origin of the receptors is a human donor in good health.

This clone came up a few times. This chain links TRBV13 with TRBJ2-7; 8 bases align to TRBD1. This CDR3 has 14 residues. Germline values: CDR1 PRHDT, CDR2 FYEKMQ (reference sequence). After removal of 5 bases from V and 2 bases from J, the junction contained 5 bases not matched to a gene. The CDR3 loop is CASSRQGITYEQYF. CDR3 in DNA: TGTGCCAGCAGCCGACAGGGGATAACCTACGAGCAGTACTTC.

This clone was counted between two and nine times. The chain links TRBV11-1 to TRBJ1-5; D ambiguous. V lost 1 base and J lost 7, with 8 bases in between. Germline CDR1 and CDR2: SGHAT and FQDESV (reference sequence). The CDR3 is 13 residues long. The CDR3 DNA reads TGTGCCAGCAGCTTAGTCTCTGGGCAGCCCCAGCATTTT. It codes for CASSLVSGQPQHF.

This sequence joins TRBV9 and TRBJ2-7; possibly TRBD2 for D (5 bases). The CDR3 is 18 amino acids. Germline CDR1 and CDR2: SGDLS and YYNGEE. V was pared by 0 bases and J by 0 bases, with 19 bases between. The CDR3 is CASSVAGGVGADSYEQYF. CDR3 nucleotides: TGTGCCAGCAGCGTAGCGGGTGGGGTGGGAGCGGACTCCTACGAGCAGTACTTC.

V is TRBV6-1 and J is TRBJ1-1; D gene uncertain. The CDR3 length is 13 residues. In germline, CDR1 is MNHNS, CDR2 SASEGT. Trimming pared 6 bases from V and 3 bases from J, leaving 11 bases between. CDR3 in DNA: TGTGCCAGCAGCCGGACCCTCTACACTGAAGCTTTCTTT. This codes for CASSRTLYTEAFF.

This chain uses TRBV30 with TRBJ1-1; possible D gene TRBD1, 5 bases. This CDR3 comprises 15 residues. The germline V gene encodes CDR1 GTSNPN and CDR2 SVGIG (reference sequence). Trimming took off 6 bases at V and 4 bases at J, with 21 bases between the two ends. The DNA of the CDR3 is TGTGCCTGCGCTTTCCGAGGGGTTGAGGTCACTGAAGCTTTCTTT. It specifies CACAFRGVEVTEAFF.